Presented here are 24 T cell receptor beta chains from one specimen sequenced in a study of cytomegalovirus exposure and HLA in healthy donors. A multiplex PCR was run with 60 Vbeta primers and 13 Jbeta primers. The protocol was immunoSEQ multiplex PCR, while the TCRdb copy is restricted to in-frame clones and leaves out a portion. Here the sample spans under 100,000 clones, 9.5% to 13% being singletons. Material for sequencing was PBMCs. The receptors originated from a man aged 60 to 75 in good health and CMV-seropositive.

This clone was counted between two and nine times. The chain has TRBV10-3 and TRBJ2-6, with 11 positions matching TRBD1. Germline loops: CDR1 ENHRY, CDR2 SYGVKD. The length of the CDR3 is 18 residues. The trim removed 7 bases at V and 0 bases at J, leaving 8 bases unmatched. The CDR3 DNA reads as TGTGCCATCACCCCCGGGACAGGGGGGGGCTCTGGGGCCAACGTCCTGACTTTC. Encoded protein: CAITPGTGGGSGANVLTF.

CDR3: CASTLAGSGGLETQYF. In DNA, the CDR3 is TGCGCCAGCACCCTCGCGGGTAGCGGGGGGTTAGAGACCCAGTACTTC. The chain carries TRBV5-1 and TRBJ2-5; 10 bases map to TRBD2. This CDR3 is built from 16 residues. V lost 6 bases to trimming and J lost 4 bases; unmatched junction nucleotides: 12. Germline loops: CDR1 SGHRS, CDR2 YFSETQ.

The rearrangement uses TRBV27 and TRBJ2-3; D uncertain. The V gene lost 6 bases and the J gene lost 2 bases, with 9 bases spanning the gap. Germline CDR1 reads MNHEY; CDR2 reads SMNVEV (reference sequence). The CDR3 spans 13 residues. The CDR3 nucleotides are TGTGCCAGCAGCCTAGGTTACACAGATACGCAGTATTTT. Its protein product is CASSLGYTDTQYF.

The rearrangement joins TRBV7-6 to TRBJ2-7; TRBD2 aligns across 14 bases. The length of the CDR3 is 16 residues. Losses at the gene ends were 5 bases for V and 5 bases for J; bases not matched to a gene: 8. Per the germline V gene, CDR1 is SGHVS and CDR2 is FNYEAQ. This CDR3 is CASSLGLAGGVHEQYF. CDR3 DNA: TGTGCCAGCAGCCTCGGACTAGCGGGAGGTGTCCACGAGCAGTACTTC.

This clone was observed a handful of times. The gene calls are TRBV6-1 and TRBJ1-5; TRBD1 might be the D (6 bases). The CDR3 has 14 residues. V was shortened by 10 bases and J by 0 bases, with 13 bases between the two germline ends. The V gene's germline CDR1 is MNHNS and CDR2 SASEGT. CDR3 protein: CATQTGDSNQPQHF. CDR3 bases: TGTGCCACCCAGACAGGAGATAGCAATCAGCCCCAGCATTTT.

This clone has just a few counts. The V gene is TRBV29-1, the J gene TRBJ2-1, with 7 bases aligning to TRBD2. This CDR3 is built from 14 residues. Germline V CDR1 and CDR2: SQVTM, ANQGSEA. Trimming took 4 bases from V and 4 from J; bases not matched to a gene: 7. CDR3 sequence reads: CSVGGTTAYNEQFF. CDR3 in DNA: TGCAGCGTTGGAGGGACTACCGCTTACAATGAGCAGTTCTTC.

The chain has TRBV7-8 and TRBJ2-7; 12 nucleotides agree with TRBD2. The CDR3 length is 16 residues. Looked up from germline, CDR1 is SGHVS and CDR2 is FQNEAQ. The ends lost 5 bases at V and 1 base at J; junction bases unmatched: 6. Here the CDR3 DNA reads TGTGCCAGCAGCCCCAAGACTAGCGGGGGTTCCTACGAGCAGTACGTC. Its protein product is CASSPKTSGGSYEQYV.

The rearrangement links TRBV11-2 to TRBJ2-3; 10 bases align to TRBD1. Unmatched junction bases numbered 4, after V lost 6 bases and J lost 1 base. The CDR3 runs to 15 residues. CDR1 and CDR2 (germline): SGHAT, FQNNGV. CDR3 DNA sequence: TGTGCCAGCAGGGATGGGACAGGGGGCACAGATACGCAGTATTTT. Protein: CASRDGTGGTDTQYF.

The rearrangement joins TRBV9 to TRBJ2-7; 8 nucleotides align to TRBD1. Germline trimming cut 0 bases from V and 2 bases from J; bases unmatched to any gene: 4. CDR3 length equals 15 residues. CDR1 SGDLS and CDR2 YYNGEE come from the germline V gene. The CDR3 region is CASSVDTGGAYEQYF. Written as DNA, the CDR3 is TGTGCCAGCAGCGTAGATACAGGGGGTGCCTACGAGCAGTACTTC.

This clone was counted a few times. This chain uses TRBV6-5 with TRBJ2-7, with D tentatively TRBD1 (5 bases). The CDR3 extends over 14 amino acids. Germline V CDR1 and CDR2: MNHEY, SVGAGI. V was cut by 3 bases and J by 0 bases, with 9 bases left in between. In DNA form, the CDR3 reads TGTGCCAGCAGTTATGGACAACTCTCCTACGAGCAGTACTTC. It is translated as CASSYGQLSYEQYF.

This chain joins TRBV5-6 and TRBJ2-3; 13 nucleotides align to TRBD2. Trimming took 4 bases from V and 3 from J; bases not matched to a gene: 5. CDR1 and CDR2 (germline): SGHDT, YYEEEE. CDR3 length: 16 amino acids. Here the CDR3 reads CASSKGLAGATDTQYF. The CDR3 DNA reads TGTGCCAGCAGCAAAGGACTAGCGGGAGCTACAGATACGCAGTATTTT.

This clone occurred a few times. The chain combines TRBV28 with TRBJ2-7; TRBD1 matches 7 bases. CDR3 length equals 12 residues. In germline, CDR1 is MDHEN, CDR2 SYDVKM. V gave up 10 bases and J gave up 2 bases; unmatched junction bases: 5. The CDR3 region has the DNA TGTGCCACCTCGAGGGGGCCCTACGAGCAGTACGTC. The encoded protein is CATSRGPYEQYV.

In this sample, this clone turned up a few times. The CDR3 sequence is CASSADRVYQETQYF. The CDR3 DNA reads as TGTGCCAGCAGCGCAGACAGGGTGTACCAAGAGACCCAGTACTTC. The J gene is TRBJ2-5, the V gene TRBV7-9; 7 bases agree with TRBD1. The CDR3 totals 15 residues. V lost 5 bases to trimming and J lost 0 bases; unmatched junction nucleotides: 6. Per germline, CDR1 SEHNR and CDR2 FQNEAQ (reference sequence).

This clone appeared a few times. The CDR3 reads CASSYSQGSQPQHF. CDR3 bases: TGTGCCAGCAGTTACTCCCAGGGGAGTCAGCCCCAGCATTTT. V and J are TRBV6-5 and TRBJ1-5, with a tentative D call TRBD1 (6 bases). Germline assignment: CDR1 MNHEY and CDR2 SVGAGI. Trimming cost V 0 bases and J 6 bases, with 9 bases left between them. The CDR3 is 14 amino acids.

This clone was seen repeatedly, ten times or more. This chain uses TRBV9 with TRBJ2-3, with 8 bases aligning to TRBD2. The CDR3 covers 16 residues. Germline V gives CDR1 SGDLS, CDR2 YYNGEE. The V gene end was trimmed by 0 bases and the J gene end by 7 bases; junction bases not matched to a gene: 10. The DNA for the CDR3 is TGTGCCAGCAGCGTAGTCAGCGGGGGTCTCCCAAATACGCAGTATTTT. It translates to CASSVVSGGLPNTQYF.

This clone was detected only a few times. The chain recombines TRBV6-6 with TRBJ1-1; TRBD1 agrees at 7 bases. J gave up 11 bases and V 5 bases, and 8 bases lay outside the gene matches. The germline CDR1 and CDR2 sequences are MNHNY and SVGAGI (reference sequence). This CDR3 region has 12 residues. The CDR3 sequence is CASSTGQAGAFF. In nucleotides, the CDR3 is TGTGCCAGCAGTACCGGACAGGCTGGGGCTTTCTTT.

This clone has only a few counts. This rearrangement joins TRBV5-4 to TRBJ2-2, with D perhaps matching TRBD2 (6 bases). CDR1 is SGHNT and CDR2 is YYREEE in the germline V gene (reference sequence). The CDR3 consists of 16 residues. Trimming took off 4 bases at V and 6 bases at J, with 19 bases between the two ends. Written as DNA, the CDR3 is TGTGCCAGCAGCGTTTGGGGCCGCGGGACGGCCGGGGAGCTGTTTTTT. It is translated as CASSVWGRGTAGELFF.

The table lists this clone with a few counts. The V and J genes are TRBV7-3 and TRBJ2-1, with 9 bases matching TRBD2. This CDR3 spans 15 amino acids. Germline V gene sequence: CDR1 SGHTA, CDR2 FQGTGA. Trimming removed 5 bases from V and 10 bases from J; junction bases left unmatched: 12. CDR3 loop: CASSRGTSTQGEQFF. In nucleotides, the CDR3 is TGTGCCAGCAGCCGCGGGACTAGCACCCAGGGCGAGCAGTTCTTC.

This clone was observed a few times. The chain is built from TRBV15 and TRBJ2-7; D possibly corresponds to TRBD1 (6 bases). The CDR3 runs to 15 residues. Trimming took 0 bases from V and 7 from J, leaving 16 bases between them. Germline V gene lookup returns CDR1 LNHNV and CDR2 YYDKDF (reference sequence). CDR3 sequence reads: CATSRDRTEAREQYF. CDR3 DNA: TGTGCCACCAGCAGAGATCGGACAGAAGCGAGAGAGCAGTACTTC.

This clone was seen only a few times. The chain combines TRBV19 with TRBJ2-2; D is possibly TRBD2 (5 bases). Germline CDR1 is LNHDA and CDR2 is SQIVND (reference sequence). V lost 7 bases, J lost 5 bases, and 14 bases lay in between. CDR3 length: 14 amino acids. Here the CDR3 reads CASTSMEVTGELFF. The CDR3 DNA is TGTGCCAGTACCTCGATGGAGGTTACCGGGGAGCTGTTTTTT. Complete variable domain (other parts from reference TRBV19 and TRBJ2-2): DGGITQSPKYLFRKEGQNVTLSCEQNLNHDAMYWYRQDPGQGLRLIYYSQIVNDFQKGDIAEGYSVSREKKESFPLTVTSAQKNPTAFYLCASTSMEVTGELFFGEGSRLTVL.

This clone turned up a few times. CDR3 sequence: CASSVGRGGVTTDTQYF. The CDR3 bases are TGTGCCAGCAGCGTAGGGCGCGGGGGGGTCACCACAGATACGCAGTATTTT. The chain combines TRBV9 with TRBJ2-3; TRBD2 matches at 9 bases. CDR1 is SGDLS, CDR2 YYNGEE, per germline. V dropped 0 bases and J dropped 2; count of bases not matched to a gene: 7. The CDR3 is 17 amino acids.

This clone was picked up a small number of times. This chain connects TRBV12-5 to TRBJ2-1; 9 bases are a match to TRBD2. The CDR3 consists of 15 residues. The germline CDR1 and CDR2 sequences are LGHNT and FRNRAP. With V trimmed by 4 bases and J by 9 bases, 10 bases remained unmatched. The CDR3 DNA sequence: TGTGCTAGTGGTTCCGGAATAGCGGGGGAGGGTGAGCAGTTCTTC. Translating gives CASGSGIAGEGEQFF.

The chain couples TRBV28 to TRBJ1-1; D gene ambiguous. Germline V gene sequence: CDR1 MDHEN, CDR2 SYDVKM. The CDR3 consists of 16 residues. The V end lost 1 base, the J end lost 1 base, and 13 bases lay between the germline ends. The CDR3 sequence: CASSLSPRIPNTEAFF. CDR3 in DNA: TGTGCCAGCAGTTTATCCCCCAGGATACCGAACACTGAAGCTTTCTTT.

The chain employs TRBV28 and TRBJ1-4; D call uncertain. CDR3 size: 13 residues. Between the trimmed V and J ends, which lost 5 bases and 8 bases, there was a span of 12 bases. Germline V CDR1 and CDR2: MDHEN, SYDVKM. CDR3 nucleotide sequence: TGTGCCAGCAGTACCCGGACGGGGGAAAAACTGTTTTTT. It codes for CASSTRTGEKLFF.